The rows below give T cell receptor beta chains drawn from one sample of a study of cytomegalovirus exposure and HLA in healthy donors. Repertoires were generated with immunoSEQ multiplex PCR, while TCRdb's copy carries only in-frame clones and drops some. The sample has tens of thousands of clones, 80% seen once. The sample consisted of PBMCs. The receptors stem from a male donor in good health and CMV-seronegative. Both conserved end residues are part of each CDR3. D genes are given only for firm matches. Part of the rows lack a size; the others show once, few, many or a class for expanded clones.

d_call clone_size j_call v_call cdr3_aa cdr3_nt
NA once TRBJ1-1 TRBV19 CASSISQAENTEAFF TGTGCCAGTAGTATATCCCAGGCTGAGAACACTGAAGCTTTCTTT
NA NA TRBJ2-2 TRBV2 CASRGTPNTGELFF TGTGCCAGCAGAGGGACTCCGAACACCGGGGAGCTGTTTTTT
NA NA TRBJ2-1 TRBV14 CASSQRSGGAKNNEQFF TGTGCCAGCAGCCAACGGTCTGGGGGGGCGAAAAACAATGAGCAGTTCTTC
NA NA TRBJ2-1 TRBV6-5 CASSTRGTYNEQFF TGTGCCAGCAGTACCAGGGGGACTTACAATGAGCAGTTCTTC
NA NA TRBJ1-5 TRBV21-1 CASSKGEQGRQPQHF TGTGCCAGCAGCAAAGGGGAACAGGGGAGACAGCCCCAGCATTTT
TRBD1 NA TRBJ1-1 TRBV7-2 CASSPRQGTNTEAFF TGTGCCAGCAGCCCTCGACAGGGGACGAACACTGAAGCTTTCTTT
NA NA TRBJ2-7 TRBV13 CASSLGLYDIYEQYF TGTGCCAGCAGCTTAGGACTTTATGATATTTACGAGCAGTACTTC
TRBD1 NA TRBJ2-7 TRBV27 CASSPQGVPSSYEQYF TGTGCCAGCAGTCCCCAGGGGGTCCCCTCCTCCTACGAGCAGTACTTC
NA NA TRBJ2-7 TRBV11-2 CASSSTRGSYEQYF TGTGCCAGCAGCTCCACCCGCGGCTCCTACGAGCAGTACTTC
TRBD1 NA TRBJ2-7 TRBV6-4 CASSDRDRGYEQYF TGTGCCAGCAGTGACCGGGACAGGGGTTACGAGCAGTACTTC
TRBD2 NA TRBJ2-3 TRBV10-3 CAIRTSGGEDAQYF TGTGCCATCAGGACTAGCGGGGGGGAGGATGCGCAGTATTTT
TRBD2 NA TRBJ2-1 TRBV30 CAWRTSGGLWHEQFF TGTGCCTGGAGAACTAGCGGGGGGTTGTGGCATGAGCAGTTCTTC
NA NA TRBJ2-7 TRBV30 CAWSRLQSSYEQYF TGTGCCTGGAGTAGGCTACAGAGCTCCTACGAGCAGTACTTC
NA few TRBJ1-6 TRBV28 CASSLYSGSKIYNSPLHF TGTGCCAGCAGTTTATACTCCGGGTCAAAGATTTATAATTCACCCCTCCACTTT
NA NA TRBJ1-5 TRBV19 CASSIGFFGGGPLNQPQHF TGTGCCAGTAGTATTGGGTTTTTCGGGGGAGGCCCTCTCAATCAGCCCCAGCATTTT
NA NA TRBJ2-7 TRBV7-6 CASSLASTGAYEQYF TGTGCCAGCAGCTTAGCTTCTACAGGCGCCTACGAGCAGTACTTC
TRBD1 NA TRBJ1-2 TRBV6-6 CASSLGGQGNYGYTF TGTGCCAGCAGTTTAGGTGGACAGGGGAACTATGGCTACACCTTC
TRBD1 NA TRBJ2-3 TRBV6-6 CASSVKDRGTDTQYF TGTGCCAGCTCCGTGAAGGACAGGGGCACAGATACGCAGTATTTT
TRBD1 NA TRBJ1-4 TRBV18 CASSKQGADEKLFF TGTGCCAGCTCGAAACAGGGGGCAGATGAAAAACTGTTTTTT
NA NA TRBJ1-1 TRBV19 CASSHAGNTEAFF TGTGCCAGTAGTCATGCGGGAAACACTGAAGCTTTCTTT
TRBD2 NA TRBJ2-3 TRBV7-2 CASSAVAGEVDTQYF TGTGCCAGCAGCGCCGTAGCGGGGGAAGTAGATACGCAGTATTTT
TRBD1 NA TRBJ1-5 TRBV7-2 CASSQDRGSNQPQHF TGTGCCAGCAGCCAGGACAGGGGGAGCAATCAGCCCCAGCATTTT
TRBD1 NA TRBJ2-5 TRBV16 CASSQLSGTGQETQYF TGTGCCAGCAGCCAACTTTCGGGGACAGGCCAAGAGACCCAGTACTTC
TRBD1 NA TRBJ1-4 TRBV19 CASRKGAREKLFF TGTGCCAGTAGGAAGGGGGCGAGAGAAAAACTGTTTTTT
TRBD2 NA TRBJ2-1 TRBV4-2 CASSQAASGGVYNEQFF TGTGCCAGCAGCCAAGCGGCTAGCGGGGGGGTCTACAATGAGCAGTTCTTC
TRBD2 once TRBJ2-3 TRBV5-1 CASSSLPSGGPRGADTQYF TGCGCCAGCAGCTCCCTCCCCAGCGGGGGGCCAAGAGGCGCAGATACGCAGTATTTT
NA NA TRBJ2-3 TRBV5-4 CASSLISTDTQYF TGTGCCAGCAGCTTAATAAGCACAGATACGCAGTATTTT